The clone carrying this T cell receptor (beta chain) has a handful of counts. The data were obtained in a study of blood T cell repertoires in COVID-19. Clones were sequenced by immunoSEQ multiplex PCR, and TCRdb holds only the in-frame ones, with some missing. The sample records approximately 100,000 clones, roughly 69% being singletons. The CDR3 is made up of 14 amino acids. Between the trimmed V and J ends, which lost 4 bases and 5 bases, there was a span of 14 bases. Germline CDR1 and CDR2: LNHNV and YYDKDF (reference sequence). The chain has TRBV15 and TRBJ2-5, with D tentatively TRBD2 (6 bases). Specimen: peripheral blood. This receptor was taken from an elderly man with acute or convalescent COVID-19. In nucleotides, the CDR3 is TGTGCCACCAGCACCCGAGGAGGGGCGGAGACCCAGTACTTC. It codes for CATSTRGGAETQYF.